The 13 T cell receptor beta chains below were found in one sample sequenced in a study of low-dose radiotherapy and immunotherapy resistance in tumors. TRAV- and TRBV-specific primers were used for first-strand cDNA, which covered alpha and beta chains. Using a constant-region primer together with a V-primer adapter, TCRs were subjected to approximately 20 PCR cycles of amplification. TCRdb redid the calling of the reads with MiXCR, one entry per CDR3 protein. Counted here are 100,000 or so distinct CDR3 sequences, around 9.2% occurring once; the ten biggest clones make up under 1.1%. The time point is: before trial treatment. Sequences were derived from PBMCs, sampled before treatment. The receptors originated from a male donor with prostate cancer.

This rearrangement joins TRBV2 to TRBJ2-1, with D uncertain. The CDR3 contains 16 residues. The V end lost 5 bases, the J end lost 3 bases, and 17 bases lay between the germline ends. Germline V lookup: CDR1 SNHLY, CDR2 FYNNEI. Written as DNA, the CDR3 is TGTGCCAGCAGTCTCGATCTGGGTTTGCGCTACAATGAGCAGTTCTTC. Translating it yields CASSLDLGLRYNEQFF.

On this clonotype itself: It is likely a read error: a sequence one base away is far more abundant. The chain employs TRBV4-1 and TRBJ2-7, with a tentative D call TRBD2 (6 bases). CDR3 length equals 16 residues. Germline V gives CDR1 MGHRA, CDR2 YSYEKL. V dropped 0 bases and J dropped 7 bases, with 19 bases sitting between them. CDR3 sequence (DNA): TGCGCCAGCAGCCAAGAACGGGAGTTCTCCTACAATGAGCAGTACTTC. Its protein is CASSQEREFSYNEQYF.

The table lists this clonotype with a few counts. J is TRBJ2-1 and V is TRBV12-3 or TRBV12-4, with D maybe TRBD1 (5 bases). V was shortened by 6 bases and J by 1 base, with 10 bases between the two germline ends. The CDR3 has 14 amino acids. CDR3 DNA sequence: TGTGCCAGCAGGTCAGGGTCGTCCTACAATGAGCAGTTCTTC. Amino acid sequence: CASRSGSSYNEQFF.

This clonotype was picked up many times. The V call is TRBV6-2 or TRBV6-3, the J call TRBJ2-1, with 15 bases matching TRBD2. Germline V gives CDR1 MNHEY, CDR2 SVGEGT. Trimming took 5 bases from V and 6 from J; bases not matched to a gene: 8. CDR3 length: 17 amino acids. The DNA for the CDR3 is TGTGCCAGCAGTCGGACTAGCGGGAGGGCCTATTTCAATGAGCAGTTCTTC. Its translation: CASSRTSGRAYFNEQFF.

There are many counts of this clonotype. V usage is TRBV3-1 and J usage is TRBJ1-1; D perhaps matches TRBD1 (5 bases). The CDR3 runs 12 residues. Germline V CDR1 and CDR2: LGHDT, YNNKEL (reference sequence). The V end was cut by 7 bases, the J end by 12 bases, with 18 bases between. The CDR3 is CASTTGAGETFF. The CDR3 bases are TGTGCCAGCACTACAGGAGCTGGGGAAACTTTCTTT. Filled out from reference TRBV3-1 and TRBJ1-1, the complete variable domain reads DTAVSQTPKYLVTQMGNDKSIKCEQNLGHDTMYWYKQDSKKFLKIMFSYNNKELIINETVPNRFSPKSPDKAHLNLHINSLELGDSAVYFCASTTGAGETFFGQGTRLTVV.

This clonotype was recorded many times. The CDR3 protein is CASSLPGGGETQYF. The DNA of the CDR3 is TGTGCCAGCAGTCTGCCAGGGGGAGGGGAGACCCAGTACTTC. The chain employs TRBV5-4 and TRBJ2-5; D assignment may be TRBD1 or TRBD2 (7 bases each). CDR1 and CDR2 (germline): SGHNT, YYREEE (reference sequence). The CDR3 runs to 14 residues. V was cut by 5 bases and J by 5 bases, with 16 bases left in between.

This clonotype was seen at least ten times. This chain uses TRBV6-6 with TRBJ2-3; D not resolved. Germline V gene lookup returns CDR1 MNHNY and CDR2 SVGAGI (reference sequence). V was cut by 6 bases and J by 0 bases, with 10 bases left in between. CDR3 size: 14 residues. CDR3 nucleotides: TGTGCCAGCAGGGGCGCGCCAAGCACAGATACGCAGTATTTT. Translation gives CASRGAPSTDTQYF.

This clonotype was counted between two and nine times. V is TRBV24-1 and J is TRBJ2-3; the D gene is possibly TRBD2 (5 bases). The CDR3 is made up of 16 amino acids. Per germline, CDR1 KGHDR and CDR2 SFDVKD. V was cut by 3 bases and J by 1 base, with 13 bases left in between. The CDR3 DNA follows: TGTGCCACCAGTGATCGAGGAGGAGTTGGCACAGATACGCAGTATTTT. Its translation: CATSDRGGVGTDTQYF.

This clonotype was counted many times. The rearrangement links TRBV14 to TRBJ2-1, with no clear D. Looked up from germline, CDR1 is SGHDN and CDR2 is FVKESK. The CDR3 totals 13 residues. V was trimmed by 1 base and J by 4 bases, leaving 5 bases between them. CDR3 sequence reads: CASSQALYNEQFF. CDR3 DNA sequence: TGTGCCAGCAGCCAAGCCCTATACAATGAGCAGTTCTTC.

For this clonotype: Just one base apart from a much larger clone, this may be a read error. This chain joins TRBV7-6 and TRBJ2-1; TRBD2 is a possible D gene (5 bases). The germline CDR1 and CDR2 sequences are SGHVS and FNYEAQ. The CDR3 length is 16 residues. Deletions cut 1 base from V and 6 bases from J, with 16 bases between. CDR3 sequence: CASSLGLTGLGNEQFF. CDR3 nucleotide sequence: TGTGCCAGCAGCTTAGGACTAACGGGATTGGGCAATGAGCAGTTCTTC.

Ten or more counts support this clonotype. V and J are TRBV12-3 or TRBV12-4 and TRBJ2-2; 10 nucleotides align to TRBD2. The CDR3 loop spans 16 amino acids. V dropped 5 bases and J dropped 4; count of bases not matched to a gene: 7. CDR3 sequence reads: CASSLDSGRSTGELFF. The DNA for the CDR3 is TGTGCCAGCAGTCTGGATAGCGGGAGGAGCACCGGGGAGCTGTTTTTT.

This clonotype was counted at least ten times. The chain couples TRBV28 to TRBJ1-1, with D uncertain. The CDR3 extends over 12 amino acids. V shed 6 bases and J shed 3 bases, with 8 bases lying between them. The germline CDR1 and CDR2 sequences are MDHEN and SYDVKM. The CDR3 nucleotides read TGTGCCAGCAGCCTAGGGTACACTGAAGCTTTCTTT. Encoded protein: CASSLGYTEAFF.

This clonotype was found a few times. V usage is TRBV20-1 and J usage is TRBJ2-7, with 8 bases that match TRBD2. V lost 1 base and J lost 7; bases outside the gene matches: 9. The CDR3 is 14 amino acids. Germline assignment: CDR1 DFQATT and CDR2 SNEGSKA (reference sequence). In nucleotides, the CDR3 is TGCAGTGCTAGAGTGCTAGCGGGTCCCCGGGAGCAGTACTTC. It is translated as CSARVLAGPREQYF.